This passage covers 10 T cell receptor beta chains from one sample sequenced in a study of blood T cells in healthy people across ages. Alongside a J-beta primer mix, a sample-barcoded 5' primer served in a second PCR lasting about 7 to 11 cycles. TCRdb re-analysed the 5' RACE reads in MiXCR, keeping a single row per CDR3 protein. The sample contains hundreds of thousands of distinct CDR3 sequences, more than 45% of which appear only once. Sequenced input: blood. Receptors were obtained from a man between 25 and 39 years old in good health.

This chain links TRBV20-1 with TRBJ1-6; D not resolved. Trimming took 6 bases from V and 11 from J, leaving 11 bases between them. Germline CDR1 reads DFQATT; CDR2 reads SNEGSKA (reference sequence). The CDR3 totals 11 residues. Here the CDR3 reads CSAPKGAPLHF. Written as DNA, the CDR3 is TGCAGTGCCCCCAAGGGTGCACCCCTCCACTTT.

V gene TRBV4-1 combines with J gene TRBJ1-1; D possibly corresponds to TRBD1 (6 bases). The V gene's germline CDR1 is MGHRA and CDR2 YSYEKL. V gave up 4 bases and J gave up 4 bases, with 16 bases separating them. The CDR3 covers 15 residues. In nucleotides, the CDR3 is TGCGCCAGCAGCCCCGGCCGGGGGGCTGGCACTGAAGCTTTCTTT. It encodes CASSPGRGAGTEAFF.

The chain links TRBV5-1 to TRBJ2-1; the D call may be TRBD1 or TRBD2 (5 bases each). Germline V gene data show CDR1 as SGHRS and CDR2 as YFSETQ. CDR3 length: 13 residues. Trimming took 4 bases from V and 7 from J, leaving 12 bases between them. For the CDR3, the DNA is TGCGCCAGCAGCGCCTCGGGGACGAATGAGCAGTTCTTC. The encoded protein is CASSASGTNEQFF.

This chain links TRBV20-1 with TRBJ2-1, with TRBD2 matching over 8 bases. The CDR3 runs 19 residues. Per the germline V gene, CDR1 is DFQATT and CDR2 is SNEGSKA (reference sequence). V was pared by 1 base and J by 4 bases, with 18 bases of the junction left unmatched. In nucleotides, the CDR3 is TGCAGTGCTAGAGCTGCGGGAGGAGTTGATGGCAAGTTGTACAATGAGCAGTTCTTC. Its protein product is CSARAAGGVDGKLYNEQFF.

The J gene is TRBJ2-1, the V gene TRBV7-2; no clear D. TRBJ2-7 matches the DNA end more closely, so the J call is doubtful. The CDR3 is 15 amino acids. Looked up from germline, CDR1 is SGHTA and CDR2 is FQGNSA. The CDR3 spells CASSLDPSSYNEQYF. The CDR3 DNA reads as TGTGCCAGCAGCTTAGACCCGAGCTCCTACAATGAGCAGTACTTC.

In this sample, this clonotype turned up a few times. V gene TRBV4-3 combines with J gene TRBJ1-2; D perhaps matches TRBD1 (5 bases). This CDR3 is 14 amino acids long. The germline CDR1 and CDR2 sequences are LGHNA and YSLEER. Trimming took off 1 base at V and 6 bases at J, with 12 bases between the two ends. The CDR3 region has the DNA TGCGCCAGCAGCCAAGCCCAGGGAGTCGATGGCTACACCTTC. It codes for CASSQAQGVDGYTF.

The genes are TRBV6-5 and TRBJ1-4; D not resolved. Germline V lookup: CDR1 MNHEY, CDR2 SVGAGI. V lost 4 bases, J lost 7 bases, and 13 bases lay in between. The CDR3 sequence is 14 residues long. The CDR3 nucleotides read TGTGCCAGCAGTTTAGGGAAATTCGGTGAAAAACTGTTTTTT. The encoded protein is CASSLGKFGEKLFF.

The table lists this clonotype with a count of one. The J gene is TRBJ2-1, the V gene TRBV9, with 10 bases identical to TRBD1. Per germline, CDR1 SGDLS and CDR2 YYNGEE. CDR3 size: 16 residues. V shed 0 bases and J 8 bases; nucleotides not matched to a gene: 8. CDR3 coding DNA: TGTGCCAGCAGCGTAGCGGGACAGGGGTTGGGGGATGAGCAGTTCTTC. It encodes CASSVAGQGLGDEQFF.

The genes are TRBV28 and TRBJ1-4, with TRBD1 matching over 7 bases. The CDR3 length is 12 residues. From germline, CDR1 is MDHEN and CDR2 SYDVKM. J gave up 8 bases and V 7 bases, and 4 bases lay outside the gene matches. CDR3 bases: TGTGCCAGCAAACAGGGGTGGGAAAAACTGTTTTTT. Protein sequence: CASKQGWEKLFF.

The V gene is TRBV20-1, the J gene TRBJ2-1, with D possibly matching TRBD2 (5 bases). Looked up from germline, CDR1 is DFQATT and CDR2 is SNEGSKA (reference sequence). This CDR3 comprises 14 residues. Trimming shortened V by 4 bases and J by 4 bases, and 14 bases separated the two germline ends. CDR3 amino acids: CSAKPGFGYNEQFF. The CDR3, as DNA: TGCAGTGCTAAACCGGGATTTGGTTACAATGAGCAGTTCTTC.